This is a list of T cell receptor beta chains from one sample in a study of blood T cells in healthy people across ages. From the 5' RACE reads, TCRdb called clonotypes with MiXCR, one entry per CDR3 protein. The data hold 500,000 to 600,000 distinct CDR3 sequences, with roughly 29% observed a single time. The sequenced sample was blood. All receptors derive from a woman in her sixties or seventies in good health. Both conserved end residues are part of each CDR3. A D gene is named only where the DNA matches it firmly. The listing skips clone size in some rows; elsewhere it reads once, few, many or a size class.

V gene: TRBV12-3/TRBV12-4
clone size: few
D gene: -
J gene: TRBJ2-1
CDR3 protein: CASMLAGRNNEQFF
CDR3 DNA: TGTGCCAGCATGTTGGCGGGGAGAAACAATGAGCAGTTCTTC

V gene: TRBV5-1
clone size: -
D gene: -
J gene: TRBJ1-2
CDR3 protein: CASSVGTAGHGYTF
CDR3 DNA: TGCGCCAGCAGCGTTGGGACCGCGGGGCATGGCTACACCTTC

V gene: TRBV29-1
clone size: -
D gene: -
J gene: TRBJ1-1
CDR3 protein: CSVVQDLGAEAFF
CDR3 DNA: TGCAGCGTTGTGCAGGACCTAGGCGCTGAAGCTTTCTTT

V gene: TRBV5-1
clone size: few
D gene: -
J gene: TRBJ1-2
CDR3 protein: CASSSPEGYGYTF
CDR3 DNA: TGCGCCAGCAGCTCCCCCGAAGGGTATGGCTACACCTTC

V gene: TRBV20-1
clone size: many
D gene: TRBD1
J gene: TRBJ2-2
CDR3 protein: CSASRDREGASNTGELFF
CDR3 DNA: TGCAGTGCTAGCCGGGACAGGGAAGGGGCCTCGAACACCGGGGAGCTGTTTTTT

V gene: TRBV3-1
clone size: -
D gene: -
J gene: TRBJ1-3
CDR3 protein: CASSPPPGRAGNTIYF
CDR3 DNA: TGTGCCAGCAGCCCCCCGCCAGGGAGGGCTGGAAACACCATATATTTT

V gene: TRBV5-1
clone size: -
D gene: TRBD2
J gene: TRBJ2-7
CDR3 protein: CASSTQTSGGAGIIHEQYF
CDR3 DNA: TGCGCCAGCAGCACCCAGACTAGCGGGGGGGCCGGAATCATCCACGAGCAGTACTTC

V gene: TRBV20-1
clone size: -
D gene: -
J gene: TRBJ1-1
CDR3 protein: CSAMGRVDTEAFF
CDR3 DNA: TGCAGTGCTATGGGGCGGGTAGACACTGAAGCTTTCTTT

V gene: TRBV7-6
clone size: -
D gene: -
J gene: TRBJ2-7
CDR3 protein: CACSHRGGGYEQYF
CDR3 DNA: TGTGCCTGCAGCCACAGGGGGGGTGGATACGAGCAGTACTTC

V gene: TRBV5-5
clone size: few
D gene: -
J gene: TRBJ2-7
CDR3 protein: CASSRGPTNPDEQYF
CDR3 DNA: TGTGCCAGCAGCAGGGGCCCGACAAATCCGGACGAGCAGTACTTC

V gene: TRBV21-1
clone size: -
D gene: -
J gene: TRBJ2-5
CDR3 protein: CASSKALDGLTWETQYF
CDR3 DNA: TGTGCCAGCAGCAAAGCGCTCGACGGACTTACCTGGGAGACCCAGTACTTC

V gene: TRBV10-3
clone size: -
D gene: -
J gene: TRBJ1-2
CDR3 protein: CAINRFNYGYTF
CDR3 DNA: TGTGCCATCAACAGGTTTAACTATGGCTACACCTTC

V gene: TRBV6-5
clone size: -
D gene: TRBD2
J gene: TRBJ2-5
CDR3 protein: CASTAGTRGETQYF
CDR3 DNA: TGTGCCAGCACTGCCGGGACTAGAGGGGAGACCCAGTACTTC

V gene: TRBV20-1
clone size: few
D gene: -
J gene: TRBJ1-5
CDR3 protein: CSAQDSSNQPQHF
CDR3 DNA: TGCAGTGCTCAAGACAGTAGCAATCAGCCCCAGCATTTT